Listed below are T cell receptor beta chains from one sample, sequenced in a study of beta chain features in type 1 diabetes. Clones were read by immunoSEQ multiplex PCR, and TCRdb kept only the in-frame ones, dropping some. The table includes about 180,000 clones, around 7.8% detected once. Sequencing used central memory CD4+ T cells from blood. The receptors originated from a woman aged 40 to 55 with type 1 diabetes. Both conserved end residues are part of each CDR3. Fields, in order: D gene, V gene, J gene, clone size, CDR3 protein, CDR3 DNA. D genes are given only for firm matches. The size of a clone is reported for some rows only, either as once, few or many, or as a class for expanded clones.

d_call: TRBD2; v_call: TRBV5-1; j_call: TRBJ2-1; clone_size: few; cdr3_aa: CASSLAGGGDSYNEQFF; cdr3_nt: TGCGCCAGCAGCTTGGCCGGGGGGGGTGACTCCTACAATGAGCAGTTCTTC
d_call: TRBD1; v_call: TRBV9; j_call: TRBJ2-1; clone_size: few; cdr3_aa: CASSTRGDRGNNEQFF; cdr3_nt: TGTGCCAGCAGCACTCGGGGGGACAGGGGCAACAATGAGCAGTTCTTC
d_call: -; v_call: TRBV30; j_call: TRBJ2-5; clone_size: few; cdr3_aa: CAFYSPHQETQYF; cdr3_nt: TGTGCCTTTTATAGTCCCCACCAAGAGACCCAGTACTTC
d_call: TRBD1; v_call: TRBV9; j_call: TRBJ2-5; clone_size: few; cdr3_aa: CASSARDRGETQYF; cdr3_nt: TGTGCCAGCAGCGCAAGGGACAGGGGAGAGACCCAGTACTTC
d_call: -; v_call: TRBV7-8; j_call: TRBJ2-1; clone_size: -; cdr3_aa: CASSTWASSYNEQFF; cdr3_nt: TGTGCCAGCAGCACTTGGGCGAGCTCCTACAATGAGCAGTTCTTC
d_call: TRBD1; v_call: TRBV5-1; j_call: TRBJ1-1; clone_size: -; cdr3_aa: CASSPDRVGTEAFF; cdr3_nt: TGCGCCAGCAGCCCCGACAGGGTCGGCACTGAAGCTTTCTTT
d_call: TRBD1; v_call: TRBV14; j_call: TRBJ1-4; clone_size: many; cdr3_aa: CASSFDREREKLFF; cdr3_nt: TGTGCCAGCAGCTTCGACAGGGAAAGAGAAAAACTGTTTTTT
d_call: -; v_call: TRBV6-6; j_call: TRBJ1-1; clone_size: few; cdr3_aa: CASSQTKQGSKTEAFF; cdr3_nt: TGTGCCAGCAGTCAAACGAAACAGGGTTCGAAGACTGAAGCTTTCTTT
d_call: TRBD1; v_call: TRBV5-1; j_call: TRBJ2-1; clone_size: few; cdr3_aa: CASSWDGTAYNEQFF; cdr3_nt: TGCGCCAGCAGCTGGGACGGGACAGCCTACAATGAGCAGTTCTTC
d_call: TRBD1; v_call: TRBV5-1; j_call: TRBJ1-1; clone_size: few; cdr3_aa: CASSSDRGREAFF; cdr3_nt: TGCGCCAGCAGCTCCGACAGGGGACGTGAAGCTTTCTTT
d_call: -; v_call: TRBV30; j_call: TRBJ2-5; clone_size: few; cdr3_aa: CAWSPPSETQYF; cdr3_nt: TGTGCCTGGAGTCCCCCTTCCGAGACCCAGTACTTC
d_call: -; v_call: TRBV7-3; j_call: TRBJ2-3; clone_size: -; cdr3_aa: CASSFHQGGADTQYF; cdr3_nt: TGTGCCAGCAGCTTCCATCAGGGAGGAGCAGATACGCAGTATTTT
d_call: -; v_call: TRBV6-5; j_call: TRBJ2-1; clone_size: few; cdr3_aa: CASSYSLNEQFF; cdr3_nt: TGTGCCAGCAGTTACTCGCTAAATGAGCAGTTCTTC
d_call: -; v_call: TRBV15; j_call: TRBJ2-1; clone_size: few; cdr3_aa: CATSRTTGEQFF; cdr3_nt: TGTGCCACCAGCAGAACTACAGGGGAGCAGTTCTTC
d_call: TRBD1; v_call: TRBV18; j_call: TRBJ2-1; clone_size: -; cdr3_aa: CASSPRQGGYNEQFF; cdr3_nt: TGTGCCAGCTCACCCCGACAGGGCGGGTACAATGAGCAGTTCTTC
d_call: TRBD2; v_call: TRBV29-1; j_call: TRBJ2-5; clone_size: -; cdr3_aa: CSVDGTSGRAGETQYF; cdr3_nt: TGCAGCGTTGATGGGACTAGCGGGAGGGCCGGAGAGACCCAGTACTTC
d_call: TRBD2; v_call: TRBV14; j_call: TRBJ2-7; clone_size: few; cdr3_aa: CASGLAGSHEQYF; cdr3_nt: TGTGCCAGCGGCCTAGCGGGTTCCCACGAGCAGTACTTC
d_call: TRBD1; v_call: TRBV5-1; j_call: TRBJ1-5; clone_size: -; cdr3_aa: CASSSGQDNQPQHF; cdr3_nt: TGCGCCAGCAGCTCCGGACAGGATAATCAGCCCCAGCATTTT
d_call: TRBD1; v_call: TRBV5-6; j_call: TRBJ1-1; clone_size: few; cdr3_aa: CASAGDSLNTEAFF; cdr3_nt: TGTGCCAGCGCTGGGGACAGCTTGAACACTGAAGCTTTCTTT
d_call: -; v_call: TRBV5-1; j_call: TRBJ2-1; clone_size: few; cdr3_aa: CASSLGTSYNEQFF; cdr3_nt: TGCGCCAGCAGCTTGGGGACTTCCTACAATGAGCAGTTCTTC